Sequencing of this T cell receptor (beta chain) was carried out in a study of blood T cell repertoires in COVID-19. Across the study: Acute and convalescent COVID-19 specimens originated in the United States, Italy and Spain.

The authors' processing: For nucleated cells, counts were estimated from reference gene primer amplification. Here immunoSEQ multiplex PCR was the method, and the copy in TCRdb shows in-frame clones only, minus some. V and J calls and clone size come straight from that table; D and trimming were deduced from the DNA. Among more than 45,000 clones listed, about 85% were seen once. The CDR3 is 16 residues long. CDR1 KGHDR and CDR2 SFDVKD come from the germline V gene. The junction had 9 bases not matched to a gene; V was cut back by 5 bases and J by 3 bases. Sequenced input: peripheral blood. The rearrangement joins TRBV24-1 to TRBJ2-1, with 7 bases identical to TRBD2. This receptor was identified in a human donor in a cohort sampled during active COVID-19. Here the CDR3 reads CATSAAETGGYNEQFF. The CDR3 nucleotides read TGTGCCACCAGTGCGGCCGAAACGGGAGGCTACAATGAGCAGTTCTTC.